Below are 10 T cell receptor beta chains sequenced from a single sample in a study of OX40 agonist ivuxolimab in advanced cancers. Data came from immunoSEQ multiplex PCR; TCRdb stores just in-frame clones and leaves some out. The data contain 64,000 or so clones, roughly four fifths of them singletons. The sequencing here drew on CD4+ or CD8+ T cells sorted from blood, taken in a trial of the OX40 agonist ivuxolimab. The receptors here all came from an adult with an advanced solid tumor such as melanoma, head and neck, liver or kidney cancer.

The V gene is TRBV4-1, the J gene TRBJ1-1; D is uncertain. This CDR3 has 15 amino acids. Germline V CDR1 and CDR2: MGHRA, YSYEKL. Trimming took 4 bases from V and 4 from J, leaving 16 bases between them. As DNA, the CDR3 is TGCGCCAGCAGCCCAGACCAGGAGGCTGGCACTGAAGCTTTCTTT. Residues: CASSPDQEAGTEAFF.

The J gene is TRBJ2-5, the V gene TRBV20-1; a possible D gene is TRBD2 (5 bases). Trimming removed 5 bases at V and 7 bases at J, with 8 bases between. The CDR3 covers 10 residues. Germline V gives CDR1 DFQATT, CDR2 SNEGSKA (reference sequence). The CDR3 nucleotides read TGCAGTGCTGACCGGGGGACCCAGTACTTC. The encoded protein is CSADRGTQYF.

This clone was observed a single time. The CDR3 region is CASSLEDEVDGYTF. The CDR3 bases are TGTGCCAGCAGCTTGGAGGATGAAGTTGATGGCTACACCTTC. The gene calls are TRBV5-4 and TRBJ1-2; D remains ambiguous. Germline V CDR1 and CDR2: SGHNT, YYREEE (reference sequence). V was pared by 0 bases and J by 6 bases, with 12 bases between. The CDR3 is made up of 14 amino acids.

The rearrangement links TRBV19 to TRBJ2-5; possibly TRBD1 for D (6 bases). Germline lookup yields CDR1 LNHDA and CDR2 SQIVND (reference sequence). V was cut by 6 bases and J by 5 bases, with 13 bases left in between. The CDR3 totals 13 residues. CDR3 nucleotides: TGTGCCAGTAGCCAGGGGTCAGCGGAGACCCAGTACTTC. Residues: CASSQGSAETQYF.

The J gene is TRBJ1-1, the V gene TRBV5-5; 7 bases are a match to TRBD1. The trim removed 0 bases at V and 1 base at J, leaving 9 bases unmatched. Germline CDR1 reads SGHKS; CDR2 reads YYEKEE (reference sequence). The CDR3 is 17 amino acids. Here the CDR3 reads CASSLVLQGLGNTEAFF. The CDR3 DNA sequence: TGTGCCAGCAGCTTGGTCTTACAGGGGTTGGGGAACACTGAAGCTTTCTTT.

This chain's CDR3 is CASRTGGNEKLFF. The DNA for the CDR3 is TGCGCCAGCAGAACAGGGGGGAATGAAAAACTGTTTTTT. This chain links TRBV5-1 with TRBJ1-4; TRBD1 matches 8 bases. The junction had 2 bases not matched to a gene; V was cut back by 5 bases and J by 5 bases. CDR3 size: 13 residues. CDR1 SGHRS and CDR2 YFSETQ come from the germline V gene.

CDR3 in DNA: TGTGCCATCAGTGAGGGGGGCGGGACTAGCCTTTTCTTC. It codes for CAISEGGGTSLFF. V gene TRBV10-3 combines with J gene TRBJ2-1, with 9 positions matching TRBD2. The germline V gene encodes CDR1 ENHRY and CDR2 SYGVKD. The J segment lost 16 bases and the V segment lost 2 bases, leaving 9 bases of the junction unmatched. CDR3 length: 13 residues.

The chain links TRBV15 to TRBJ2-1; D ambiguous. Germline assignment: CDR1 LNHNV and CDR2 YYDKDF (reference sequence). V gave up 1 base and J gave up 8 bases, with 6 bases separating them. The CDR3 has 12 amino acids. In DNA, the CDR3 is TGTGCCACCAGCAGAGCGAGGTATGAGCAGTTCTTC. This encodes CATSRARYEQFF.

The chain links TRBV2 to TRBJ1-2, with D perhaps TRBD1 (5 bases). V was clipped by 3 bases and J by 0 bases, with 20 bases between them. CDR3 length: 18 amino acids. The germline V gene has CDR1 SNHLY and CDR2 FYNNEI. CDR3 protein: CASSDRGGVLQANYGYTF. CDR3 bases: TGTGCCAGCAGTGATCGGGGGGGGGTCCTCCAAGCTAACTATGGCTACACCTTC.

This clone was seen only once. V is TRBV5-1 and J is TRBJ1-5; D is unclear. Germline CDR1 reads SGHRS; CDR2 reads YFSETQ. The CDR3 is made up of 16 amino acids. Trimming removed 0 bases from V and 2 bases from J, with 12 bases in between. CDR3 sequence: CASSLEGALGNQPQHF. In nucleotides, the CDR3 is TGCGCCAGCAGCTTGGAGGGAGCTCTTGGCAATCAGCCCCAGCATTTT.